This TCR beta chain was identified in a study of shared clonotypes between healthy human individuals. Whole-study context: CD4 naive and memory got three plates each, CD8 naive two, CD8 memory one.

Using immunoSEQ multiplex PCR, the repertoire was profiled, and TCRdb retains in-frame clones only, with some absent. The table has a few million clones, about 90% seen once. The TCR comes from a man aged 18 to 29 in good health. Some clones in this sample may be carry-over from other donors' samples. The sequenced sample consisted of naive CD4+ T cells from PBMCs. Indicated subset: CD45RA+ positively selected.

The CDR3 here is CASSNGVGTEAFF. The CDR3 bases are TGTGCCAGCAGCAATGGGGTAGGGACTGAAGCTTTCTTT. The chain combines TRBV21-1 with TRBJ1-1. TRBV21-1 is a recognized pseudogene. This CDR3 contains 13 residues.